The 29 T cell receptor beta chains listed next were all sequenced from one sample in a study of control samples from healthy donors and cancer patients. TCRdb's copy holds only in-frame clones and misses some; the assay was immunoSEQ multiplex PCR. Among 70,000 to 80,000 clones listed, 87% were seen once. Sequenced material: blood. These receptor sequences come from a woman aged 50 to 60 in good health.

CDR3 nucleotides: TGTGCCAGTAGGGACAGGGGAGGGGCTGAAGCTTTCTTT. This codes for CASRDRGGAEAFF. The chain is built from TRBV19 and TRBJ1-1, with 9 bases that match TRBD1. Looked up from germline, CDR1 is LNHDA and CDR2 is SQIVND (reference sequence). J gave up 6 bases and V 6 bases, and 5 bases lay outside the gene matches. This CDR3 is built from 13 residues.

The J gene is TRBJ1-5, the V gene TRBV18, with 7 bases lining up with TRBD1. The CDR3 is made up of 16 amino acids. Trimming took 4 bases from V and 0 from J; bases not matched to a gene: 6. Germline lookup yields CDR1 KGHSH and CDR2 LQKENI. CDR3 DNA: TGTGCCAGCTCACGGACAGGCCGGAATAGCAATCAGCCCCAGCATTTT. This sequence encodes CASSRTGRNSNQPQHF. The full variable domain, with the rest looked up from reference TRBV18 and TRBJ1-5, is NAGVMQNPRHLVRRRGQEARLRCSPMKGHSHVYWYRQLPEEGLKFMVYLQKENIIDESGMPKERFSAEFPKEGPSILRIQQVVRGDSAAYFCASSRTGRNSNQPQHFGDGTRLSIL.

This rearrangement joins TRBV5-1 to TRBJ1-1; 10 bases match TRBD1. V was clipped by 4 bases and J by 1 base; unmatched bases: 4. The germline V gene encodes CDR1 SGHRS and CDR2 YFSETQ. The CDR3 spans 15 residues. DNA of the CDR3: TGCGCCAGCAGCGAAGGACAGGGGGGGAACACTGAAGCTTTCTTT. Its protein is CASSEGQGGNTEAFF.

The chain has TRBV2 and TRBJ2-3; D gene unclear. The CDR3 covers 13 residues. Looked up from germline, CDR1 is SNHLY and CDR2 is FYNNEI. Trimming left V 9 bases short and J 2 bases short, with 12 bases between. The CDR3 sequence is CARASHPTDTQYF. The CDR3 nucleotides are TGTGCCAGGGCCAGCCACCCCACAGATACGCAGTATTTT.

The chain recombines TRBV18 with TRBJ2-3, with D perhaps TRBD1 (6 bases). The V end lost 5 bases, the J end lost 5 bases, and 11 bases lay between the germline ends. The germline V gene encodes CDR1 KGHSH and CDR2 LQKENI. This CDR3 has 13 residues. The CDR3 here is CASSAQGRDTQYF. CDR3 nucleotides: TGTGCCAGCTCAGCACAGGGTAGAGATACGCAGTATTTT.

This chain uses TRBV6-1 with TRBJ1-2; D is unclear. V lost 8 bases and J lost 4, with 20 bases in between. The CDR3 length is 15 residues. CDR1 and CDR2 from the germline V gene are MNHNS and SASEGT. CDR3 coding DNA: TGTGCCAGCCGTCCCCAGGAGAGGGTCACCTATGGCTACACCTTC. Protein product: CASRPQERVTYGYTF.

CDR3 nucleotide sequence: TGTGCCAGCAGCTTCGAACAGTATAATTCACCCCTCCACTTT. Its translation is CASSFEQYNSPLHF. V usage is TRBV7-9 and J usage is TRBJ1-6; D ambiguous. CDR3 length: 14 amino acids. Germline loops: CDR1 SEHNR, CDR2 FQNEAQ (reference sequence). The V gene lost 3 bases and the J gene lost 4 bases, with 7 bases spanning the gap.

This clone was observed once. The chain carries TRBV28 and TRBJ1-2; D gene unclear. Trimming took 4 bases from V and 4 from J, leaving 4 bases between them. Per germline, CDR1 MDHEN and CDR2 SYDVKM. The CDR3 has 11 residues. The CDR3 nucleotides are TGTGCCAGCAGTTCTTCCTATGGCTACACCTTC. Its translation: CASSSSYGYTF.

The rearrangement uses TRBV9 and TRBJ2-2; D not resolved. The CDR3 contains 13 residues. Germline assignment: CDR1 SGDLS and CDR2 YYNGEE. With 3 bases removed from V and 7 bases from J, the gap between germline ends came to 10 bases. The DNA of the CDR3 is TGTGCCAGCAGCGGTGACAATATCGGGGAGCTGTTTTTT. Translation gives CASSGDNIGELFF.

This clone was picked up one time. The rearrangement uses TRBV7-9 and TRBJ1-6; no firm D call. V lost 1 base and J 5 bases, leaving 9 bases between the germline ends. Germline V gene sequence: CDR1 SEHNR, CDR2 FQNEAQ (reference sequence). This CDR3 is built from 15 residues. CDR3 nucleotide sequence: TGTGCCAGCAGCTTAGAGGGAACAGATAATTCACCCCTCCACTTT. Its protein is CASSLEGTDNSPLHF. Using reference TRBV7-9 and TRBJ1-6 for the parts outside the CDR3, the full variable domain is DTGVSQNPRHKITKRGQNVTFRCDPISEHNRLYWYRQTLGQGPEFLTYFQNEAQLEKSRLLSDRFSAERPKGSFSTLEIQRTEQGDSAMYLCASSLEGTDNSPLHFGNGTRLTVT.

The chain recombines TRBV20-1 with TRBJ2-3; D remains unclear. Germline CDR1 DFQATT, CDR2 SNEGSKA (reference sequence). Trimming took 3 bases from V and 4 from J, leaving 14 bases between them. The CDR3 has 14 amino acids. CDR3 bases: TGCAGTGCTAGTGGGGTCGGTCCCGCAGATACGCAGTATTTT. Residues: CSASGVGPADTQYF.

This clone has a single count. The CDR3: CSVTGSFYGYTF. The CDR3 nucleotides read TGCAGCGTGACAGGATCTTTCTATGGCTACACCTTC. This chain uses TRBV29-1 with TRBJ1-2, with D maybe TRBD1 (6 bases). CDR3 length: 12 amino acids. The germline V gene encodes CDR1 SQVTM and CDR2 ANQGSEA. The V and J ends lost 6 bases and 4 bases respectively, with 12 bases between them.

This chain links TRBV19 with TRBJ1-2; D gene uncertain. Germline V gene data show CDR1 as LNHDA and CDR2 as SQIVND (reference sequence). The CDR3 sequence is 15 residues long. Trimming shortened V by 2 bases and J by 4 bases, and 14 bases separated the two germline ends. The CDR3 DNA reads TGTGCCAGTAGTATACCGATCGGGCGCTTCTATGGCTACACCTTC. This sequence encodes CASSIPIGRFYGYTF.

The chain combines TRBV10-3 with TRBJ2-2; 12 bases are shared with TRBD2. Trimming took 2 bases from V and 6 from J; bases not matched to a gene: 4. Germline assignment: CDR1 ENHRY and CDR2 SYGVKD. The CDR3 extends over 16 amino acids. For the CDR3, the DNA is TGTGCCATCAGTGAGAACGGACTAGCGGGATCCGGGGAGCTGTTTTTT. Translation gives CAISENGLAGSGELFF.

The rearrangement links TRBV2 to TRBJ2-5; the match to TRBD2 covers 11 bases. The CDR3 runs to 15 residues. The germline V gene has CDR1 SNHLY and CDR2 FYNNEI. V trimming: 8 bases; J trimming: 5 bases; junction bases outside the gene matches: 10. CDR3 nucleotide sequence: TGTGCCAGCGGGACTAGCGGACCATCTCGGGAGACCCAGTACTTC. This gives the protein CASGTSGPSRETQYF.

The CDR3, as DNA: TGTGCCAGCAGCTTAGGACAGGGTGGGGGGCCCTCTGGAAACACCATATATTTT. Encoded protein: CASSLGQGGGPSGNTIYF. The chain has TRBV7-2 and TRBJ1-3; TRBD1 aligns across 7 bases. Trimming at V came to 1 base and at J to 0 bases, leaving 9 bases not matched to a gene. The CDR3 runs to 18 residues. Per germline, CDR1 SGHTA and CDR2 FQGNSA.

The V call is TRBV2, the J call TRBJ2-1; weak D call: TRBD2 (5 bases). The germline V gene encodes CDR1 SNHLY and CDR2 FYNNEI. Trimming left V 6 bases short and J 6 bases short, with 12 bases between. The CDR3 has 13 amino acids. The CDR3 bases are TGTGCCAGCAGGGAGGACTGGTCCAATGAGCAGTTCTTC. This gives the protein CASREDWSNEQFF.

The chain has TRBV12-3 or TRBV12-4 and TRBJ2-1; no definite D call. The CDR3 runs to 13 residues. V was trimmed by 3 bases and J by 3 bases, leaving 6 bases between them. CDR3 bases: TGTGCCAGCAGTTTGGCGTTCTACAATGAGCAGTTCTTC. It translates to CASSLAFYNEQFF.

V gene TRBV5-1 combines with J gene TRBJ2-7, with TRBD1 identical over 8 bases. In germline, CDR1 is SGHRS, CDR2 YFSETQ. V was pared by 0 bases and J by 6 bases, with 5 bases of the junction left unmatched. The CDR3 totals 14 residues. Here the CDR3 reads CASSLGVDRVEQYF. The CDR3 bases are TGCGCCAGCAGCTTGGGGGTGGACAGGGTCGAGCAGTACTTC. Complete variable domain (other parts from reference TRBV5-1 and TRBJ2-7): KAGVTQTPRYLIKTRGQQVTLSCSPISGHRSVSWYQQTPGQGLQFLFEYFSETQRNKGNFPGRFSGRQFSNSRSEMNVSTLELGDSALYLCASSLGVDRVEQYFGPGTRLTVT.

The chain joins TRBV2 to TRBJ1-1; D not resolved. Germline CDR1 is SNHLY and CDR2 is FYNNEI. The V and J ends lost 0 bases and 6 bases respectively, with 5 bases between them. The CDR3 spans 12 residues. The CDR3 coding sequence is TGTGCCAGCAGTGAAGCAGGACCTGAAGCTTTCTTT. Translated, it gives CASSEAGPEAFF. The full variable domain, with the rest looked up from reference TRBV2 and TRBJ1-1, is EPEVTQTPSHQVTQMGQEVILRCVPISNHLYFYWYRQILGQKVEFLVSFYNNEISEKSEIFDDQFSVERPDGSNFTLKIRSTKLEDSAMYFCASSEAGPEAFFGQGTRLTVV.

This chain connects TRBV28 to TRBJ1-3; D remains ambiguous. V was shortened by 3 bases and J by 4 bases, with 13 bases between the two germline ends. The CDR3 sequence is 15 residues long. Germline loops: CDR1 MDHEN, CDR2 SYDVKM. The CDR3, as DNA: TGTGCCAGCAGTTTCCAGCCTATGGCCGGAAACACCATATATTTT. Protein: CASSFQPMAGNTIYF.

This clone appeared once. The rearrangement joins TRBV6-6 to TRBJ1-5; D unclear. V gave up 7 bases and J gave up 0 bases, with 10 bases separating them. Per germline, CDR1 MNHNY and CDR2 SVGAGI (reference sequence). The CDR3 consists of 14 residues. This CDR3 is CASTDGYSNQPQHF. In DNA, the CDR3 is TGTGCCAGCACCGACGGGTATAGCAATCAGCCCCAGCATTTT.

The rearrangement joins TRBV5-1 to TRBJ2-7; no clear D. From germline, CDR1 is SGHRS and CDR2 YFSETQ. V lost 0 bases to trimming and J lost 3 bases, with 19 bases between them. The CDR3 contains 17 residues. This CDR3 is CASSLEGQAPTFYEQYF. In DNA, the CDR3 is TGCGCCAGCAGCTTGGAGGGTCAAGCCCCCACGTTCTACGAGCAGTACTTC.

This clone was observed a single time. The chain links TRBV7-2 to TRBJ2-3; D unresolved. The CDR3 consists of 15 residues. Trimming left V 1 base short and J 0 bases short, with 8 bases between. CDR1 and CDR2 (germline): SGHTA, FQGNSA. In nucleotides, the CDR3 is TGTGCCAGCAGCTTAGACTACACTAGCACAGATACGCAGTATTTT. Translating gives CASSLDYTSTDTQYF.

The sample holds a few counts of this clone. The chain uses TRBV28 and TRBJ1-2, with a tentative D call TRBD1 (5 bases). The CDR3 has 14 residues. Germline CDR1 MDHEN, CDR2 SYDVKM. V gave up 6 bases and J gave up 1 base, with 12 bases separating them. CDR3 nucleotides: TGTGCCAGCAGCCGGGGCAGTGGTAACTATGGCTACACCTTC. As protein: CASSRGSGNYGYTF.

The DNA of the CDR3 is TGTGCCAGCGGAACCTACGAGCAGTACTTC. As protein: CASGTYEQYF. J is TRBJ2-7 and V is TRBV2; D is unclear. Germline V lookup: CDR1 SNHLY, CDR2 FYNNEI. With 8 bases removed from V and 2 bases from J, the gap between germline ends came to 4 bases. This CDR3 has 10 residues.

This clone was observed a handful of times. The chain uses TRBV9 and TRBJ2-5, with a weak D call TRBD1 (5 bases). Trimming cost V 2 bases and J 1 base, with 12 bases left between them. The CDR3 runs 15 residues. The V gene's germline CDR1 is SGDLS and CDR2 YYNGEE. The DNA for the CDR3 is TGTGCCAGCAGCGTGGGTGGCAGGGTCCAAGAGACCCAGTACTTC. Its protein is CASSVGGRVQETQYF.

For the CDR3, the DNA is TGTGCCAGCAGTTCGGTAGCGGGAGGGATAGCACTGCCCCAGTACTTC. This sequence encodes CASSSVAGGIALPQYF. This sequence joins TRBV28 and TRBJ2-5; 11 bases line up with TRBD2. Germline CDR1 MDHEN, CDR2 SYDVKM. V shed 4 bases and J 9 bases; nucleotides not matched to a gene: 13. This CDR3 has 16 residues.

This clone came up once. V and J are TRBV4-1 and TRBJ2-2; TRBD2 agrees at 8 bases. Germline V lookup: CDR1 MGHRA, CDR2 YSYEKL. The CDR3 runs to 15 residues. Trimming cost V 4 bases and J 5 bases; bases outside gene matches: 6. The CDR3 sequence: CASSREAGATGELFF. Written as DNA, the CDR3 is TGCGCCAGCAGCCGAGAAGCGGGAGCGACCGGGGAGCTGTTTTTT.